This T cell receptor (beta chain) was recovered during a study of cytomegalovirus exposure and HLA in healthy donors. Study-wide results and caveats: Certain indistinguishable V segments, among them TRBV6-2 and TRBV6-3, were excluded. The investigators catalogued 180 or so TCR beta chains as cytomegalovirus-associated. A later analysis associated some 18,000 TCR beta sequences with HLA alleles at a 0.05 false discovery rate.

This clone was detected only once. Its target is not known. The V gene lost 1 base and the J gene lost 3 bases, with 10 bases spanning the gap. Germline CDR1 and CDR2: SEHNR and FQNEAQ (reference sequence). The CDR3 sequence is 14 residues long. Amplification used 60 Vbeta primers and 13 Jbeta primers. This table comes from immunoSEQ multiplex PCR, and its TCRdb copy is limited to in-frame clones, with some not included. The table includes about 180,000 clones, 80% detected once. This chain uses TRBV7-9 with TRBJ2-7; D may be TRBD1 (6 bases). The sequenced sample was PBMCs. The sequence derives from a woman in her thirties in good health and CMV-seronegative. The CDR3 DNA reads TGTGCCAGCAGCTTAGATTCACAGGGCTACGAGCAGTACTTC. Translation: CASSLDSQGYEQYF.